This T cell receptor (beta chain) was retrieved from a study of long-term antiretroviral therapy in people with HIV (dated by TCRdb to 2022 to 2024). Some background on the complete study: The earliest samples were collected approximately a decade before the 2015 WHO recommendation for immediate ART, a period when ART was typically delayed until CD4 counts fell. About 35% of the 30 participants with HIV were female. No cross-contamination during QIAcube processing was seen in test extractions of a monoclonal T-cell line run alongside roughly 30 polyclonal samples. A total of roughly 200 cryopreserved PBMC samples came from 25 to 35 adults with confirmed HIV infection and were collected serially over a mean of roughly 6 years (range 1-12). This retrospective serial study examined whether starting ART and sustained HIV suppression were associated with changes in the composition and diversity of the TRB repertoire in peripheral blood.

Participants were included only if at least one PBMC sample before ART initiation and at least two post-ART samples were available. Every participant with HIV received treatment in the United States of America. Cryopreserved samples of about 0.95-10 million PBMC were thawed and washed before DNA extraction. At the time of the earliest PBMC sample for each participant with HIV, ages ranged from roughly 20 to 60 years. Per participant, PBMC samples came from 1-4 timepoints prior to ART initiation and 2-8 timepoints following ART initiation, for a median of 7 samples. For every participant, serial HIV viral load, CD4+ T-cell count, ART history and demographic data were obtained. Using a Qiagen kit on a QIAcube, genomic DNA was extracted from unsorted PBMC, with samples processed in batches of 12. Beyond this particular receptor, the publication reports: Expanded TRB clones identified before ART initiation dominated the repertoire at all time points, although this dominance fluctuated and declined in many PLHIV after ART. The samples span the years 2004 to 2017, and the ART regimens used may be less effective than current regimens. Inferences about post-ART repertoire changes were limited because no data were available on ART adherence, viral resistance or therapy changes. ART initiation was associated with a significant increase in TRB diversity, but diversity stayed significantly below transplant donor controls even after long-term ART. Because PBMC availability was limited, only the TCR beta chain was sequenced, with no alpha chain pairing. CDR3 length ranges in HIV repertoires were narrower than in controls, and network structure suggested an antigen-experienced repertoire with only a slight naive shift after ART. Because cell numbers in pre-ART samples were limited, unsorted PBMC were profiled instead of sorted CD4+ and CD8+ T cells.

The immunoSEQ hsTCRB v3.0 assay was used at survey level resolution to sequence the TRB variable region. TRB sequencing targeted a depth of roughly 35,000-55,000 T-cell genomes per sample. TRB libraries were pooled and sequenced on an Illumina MiSeq using a v3 150-cycle kit. In the original analysis: Analysis of repertoires was carried out in R inside a reproducible Nextflow workflow spanning QC, data transformation and analysis. LymphoSeq2, an R package for AIRR-Seq data exploration, was used to implement custom analyses. A few samples yielding fewer than 5000 total TRB sequences were excluded, leaving 150 to 200 analyzed HIV repertoires. Among the roughly 200 retained HIV repertoires, 55 to 65 were collected before ART initiation and under 150 after ART initiation. Repertoires were downsampled to 5000 TRB nucleotide sequences, and summary statistics were averaged over 100 downsampling iterations. The analysis kept only TRB sequences whose CDR3 regions were at least seven amino acids long. Diversity was assessed using a clonality score derived from Shannon entropy and using the Gini coefficient. Repertoire networks linked the top 5000 CDR3 amino acid sequences whenever two sequences differed by an edit distance of one. Antigen specificity groups and MHC restriction were predicted for TRB CDR3 amino acid sequences with GLIPH2. CDR3 amino acid sequences were matched against VDJdb and McPAS-TCR to flag known CMV, EBV, HIV or tissue antigen associations. Pre-ART, post-ART and control groups were compared with Wilcoxon signed-rank tests and Holm-Bonferroni correction. This is the immuneACCESS table as TCRdb keeps it, with only in-frame sequences that have V and J called. A part of the clones is gone; compared with another copy, unresolved V genes explain less than half, and the rest is unexplained. V, J and clone size derive from that table, while D and trimming were established from the DNA sequence. This sample holds 20,000 to 25,000 clones; approximately 87% were observed only once. The top ten clonotypes cover around 3.3% of the sample.

Remarks on this clone: This clone's antigen is unknown. It has no much larger one-base neighbor in the sample; base qualities were not kept.

This sequence originates from a woman aged 45-65 years with HIV. Sequenced material: unsorted PBMCs, taken 2.5 to 2.7 years after starting antiretroviral therapy.

At the DNA level, the sequence is TGCGCCAGCAGCCAAGATAGCAATCAGCCCCAGCATTTT. Translated, it gives CASSQDSNQPQHF. In this chain, TRBV4-1 is recombined with TRBJ1-5; no confident D gene assignment can be made. V drops 0 bases and J drops 0 bases, leaving 0 bases in between. The CDR1 and CDR2 encoded by the germline V gene are MGHRA and YSYEKL. From the cysteine through the phenylalanine, the CDR3 covers 13 amino acids. The CDR3 DNA has 39 bases and is translated from base 1.